This TCR beta chain was retrieved from a study of T cell responses to AZD1222 COVID-19 vaccine. Regarding the study as a whole: Repertoires were collected only later (after the peak T cell response had occurred). In a largely white British group with more females than males, clonal diversity was possibly underestimated. Seropositive AZD1222 recipients at baseline numbered only five or six. CD4 TCRs covered the whole spike, strongest at regions 160-218 and 743-854.

This CDR3 has 15 amino acids. Trimming cost V 5 bases and J 3 bases, with 16 bases left between them. Germline-derived CDR1 and CDR2 are ENHRY and SYGVKD. As regards this clone: Its target is unknown.

TCRdb's table, derived via immunoSEQ multiplex PCR, lists solely in-frame clones and lacks some. The sample contains approximately 77,000 clones, roughly 90% of which appear only once. This receptor was identified in an adult who received the AZD1222 COVID-19 vaccine. The sample in question was peripheral blood, obtained 28 days after the second AZD1222 dose. The chain carries TRBV10-3 and TRBJ1-2, with D perhaps TRBD1 (5 bases). Here the CDR3 reads CAISQDSPAHYGYTF. In DNA form, the CDR3 reads TGTGCCATCAGTCAAGACAGTCCCGCACACTATGGCTACACCTTC.